This entry describes one T cell receptor (beta chain). Its specificity is not known. Some clones are missing from TCRdb's copy, which holds only in-frame ones; the method was immunoSEQ multiplex PCR. This table holds approximately 130,000 clones, about 88% found once. PCR or immunohistochemistry showed mismatch repair deficiency in every enrolled patient. The TCR-sequenced patients were a few responders to pembrolizumab. The data are from a study of PD-1 blockade in mismatch repair-deficient tumors. As for the study in general: All were previously treated, progressing patients with some twelve mismatch repair-deficient cancer types. General study findings and limits: Rapid post-treatment expansion, then contraction, generally preceding radiologic response, marked tumor-resident clones.

V lost 3 bases and J lost 6, with 16 bases in between. CDR1 is SGHRS and CDR2 is YFSETQ in the germline V gene. CDR3 length: 15 residues. This material consisted of peripheral blood, taken 44 weeks after starting pembrolizumab. The TCR comes from an adult with mismatch repair-deficient cancer. This chain links TRBV5-1 with TRBJ2-1, with a weak D call TRBD1 (5 bases). The CDR3 reads CASSWTKRAPNEQFF. The CDR3 DNA follows: TGCGCCAGCAGCTGGACAAAACGGGCCCCCAATGAGCAGTTCTTC. Variable domain in full (rest from reference TRBV5-1 and TRBJ2-1): KAGVTQTPRYLIKTRGQQVTLSCSPISGHRSVSWYQQTPGQGLQFLFEYFSETQRNKGNFPGRFSGRQFSNSRSEMNVSTLELGDSALYLCASSWTKRAPNEQFFGPGTRLTVL.